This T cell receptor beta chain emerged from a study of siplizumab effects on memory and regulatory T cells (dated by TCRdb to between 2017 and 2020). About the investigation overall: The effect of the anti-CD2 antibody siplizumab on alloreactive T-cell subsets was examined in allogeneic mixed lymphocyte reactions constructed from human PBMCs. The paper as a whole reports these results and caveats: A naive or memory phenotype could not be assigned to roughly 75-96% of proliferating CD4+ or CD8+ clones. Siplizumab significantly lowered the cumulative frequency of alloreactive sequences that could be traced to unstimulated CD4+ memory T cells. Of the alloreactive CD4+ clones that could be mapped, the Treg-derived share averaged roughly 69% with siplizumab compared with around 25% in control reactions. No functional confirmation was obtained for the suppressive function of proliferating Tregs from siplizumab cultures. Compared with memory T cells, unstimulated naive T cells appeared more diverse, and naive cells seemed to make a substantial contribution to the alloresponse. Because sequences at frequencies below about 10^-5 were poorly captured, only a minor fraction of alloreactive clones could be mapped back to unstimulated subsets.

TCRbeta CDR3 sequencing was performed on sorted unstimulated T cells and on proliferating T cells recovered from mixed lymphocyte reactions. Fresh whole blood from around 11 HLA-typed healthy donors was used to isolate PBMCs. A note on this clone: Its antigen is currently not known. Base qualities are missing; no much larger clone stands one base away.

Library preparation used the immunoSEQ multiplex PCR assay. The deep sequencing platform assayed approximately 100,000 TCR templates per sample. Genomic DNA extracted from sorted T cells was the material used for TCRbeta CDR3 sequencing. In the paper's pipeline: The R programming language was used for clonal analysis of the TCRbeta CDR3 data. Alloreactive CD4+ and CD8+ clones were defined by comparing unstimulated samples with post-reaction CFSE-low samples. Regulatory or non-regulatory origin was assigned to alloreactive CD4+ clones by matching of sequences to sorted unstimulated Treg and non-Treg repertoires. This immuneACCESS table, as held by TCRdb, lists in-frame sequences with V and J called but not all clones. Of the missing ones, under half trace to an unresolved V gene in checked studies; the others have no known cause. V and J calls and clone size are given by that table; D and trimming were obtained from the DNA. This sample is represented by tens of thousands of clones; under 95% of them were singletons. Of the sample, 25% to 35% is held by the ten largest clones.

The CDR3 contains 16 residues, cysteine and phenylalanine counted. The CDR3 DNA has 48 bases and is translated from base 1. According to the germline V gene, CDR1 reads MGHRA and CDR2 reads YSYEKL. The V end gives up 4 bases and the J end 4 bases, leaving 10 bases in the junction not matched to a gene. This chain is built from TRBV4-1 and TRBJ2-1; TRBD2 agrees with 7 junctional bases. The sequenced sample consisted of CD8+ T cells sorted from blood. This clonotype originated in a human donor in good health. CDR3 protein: CASSPVGAGAYNEQFF. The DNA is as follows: TGCGCCAGCAGCCCTGTCGGGGCGGGAGCTTACAATGAGCAGTTCTTC.